This T cell receptor beta chain was obtained from a study of T cells in Graves' hyperthyroidism and ophthalmopathy (dated by TCRdb to between 2018 and 2020). Regarding the complete study: Peripheral blood was collected at initial diagnosis, before any treatment. TCR V-J signatures able to tell the groups apart were searched for in a discovery cohort of 95 or so patients, of whom 43 had Graves' ophthalmopathy and roughly 58 had stable Graves' hyperthyroidism. Prospective prediction of ophthalmopathy was tested in an independent validation cohort consisting of 18 to 20 hyperthyroidism patients and around 17 patients who later progressed to ophthalmopathy. The roughly 91 discovery patients were randomly divided into training and test sets at a 7:3 ratio. Thyroid tissue and blood T-cell repertoires from about six Graves' hyperthyroidism patients were also compared in the study. Once sampling was done, hyperthyroidism patients were given methimazole at a starting dose of 30 mg daily, whereas ophthalmopathy patients were given high-dose intravenous methylprednisolone. The paper reports TCR Vbeta CDR3 sequencing of approximately 140 peripheral blood samples: approximately 41 ophthalmopathy, approximately 74 hyperthyroidism and around 17 progressor patients. Findings and caveats that apply to the study as a whole: Most expanded thyroid clonotypes (frequency above 0.001) were also detected in blood, suggesting blood repertoires may reflect thyroid immune responses. A model built on a 13 V-J signature distinguished ophthalmopathy from stable hyperthyroidism, reaching 85% to 90% sensitivity and under 84% specificity in cross-validation and 80%/75% in testing. No statistical method was used to fix the sample size in advance, and group allocation was not hidden from the investigators. In validation, the model predicted progression to ophthalmopathy with roughly 66% sensitivity and less than 75% specificity, a median of about 6 months before onset.

The TCR beta CDR3 regions were amplified from RNA transcripts. The TCR CDR3 was subjected to a first round of RT-PCR using the HTBI primer set and the Qiagen OneStep RT-PCR kit. Libraries were constructed in a second round of multiplex PCR, after which size selection and purification were performed. Paired-end sequencing of the libraries was performed with 100 bp reads on an Illumina HiSeq2000. The published analysis was carried out like this. SOAPnuke was used to process the raw data, throwing out any read that contained adapters or uncalled bases, had a mean Phred below 15, or lacked an exact constant-primer or identifier match. High-quality paired reads were merged with COPE v1.2.5, and unique nucleotide sequences were defined as clonotypes. MiTCR v1.1 was used to align the clonotypes against IMGT TRBV, TRBD and TRBJ reference segments. The analysis was restricted to V-J combinations with a frequency above 0.0001, which together covered 99.2% of the repertoires. A TCS score was defined as the ratio of F50 (clonal expansion) to E x V (chaos), with BLOSUM62-based TCRdist applied between CDR3 peptides within each V-J. Welch's t-statistics and random forest reduced 450 to 600 V-J features to roughly 13, which were used in a naive Bayes classifier (R e1071). Starting from the raw public reads, TCRdb applied fastp trimming at Q25, assembled clones with MiXCR and retained in-frame beta chains. CDR3 protein sequences are deduplicated, and each keeps its most common genes and DNA. The V and J calls here are based on TCRdb, not the publication. Recorded for this sample are approximately 400,000 distinct CDR3 sequences; around 20% of them occurred a single time. The ten biggest clones cover 40% of the sample.

This clonotype came up many times. Which antigen it targets is not known. Base qualities are not recorded, but no much larger clone differs from it by a single base. In the ophthalmopathy patients, disease was moderately to severely active, with a Clinical Activity Score of 3 or more, a NOSPECS grade of 4 or more, and a duration of less than 3 months. Any patient with an uncontrolled infection, another autoimmune disease, pregnancy or lactation was excluded. Diagnoses were based on clinical symptoms, serum thyroxine and TRAb, thyroid ultrasound and orbital computed tomography. PBMCs were isolated from 7.5 to 10 ml of fresh peripheral blood by Ficoll-Paque density gradient centrifugation. Total RNA was extracted with Trizol reagent, and quality was checked on an Agilent 2100 Bioanalyzer. The origin of this receptor is a man younger than 35 with Graves' ophthalmopathy. The sample comprised blood.

The sequenced DNA is TGCAGTGCTCGGACGGTAAATAGCAATCAGCCCCAGCATTTT. This gives the protein CSARTVNSNQPQHF. The V and J genes are TRBV20-1 and TRBJ1-5, with the D gene not clear enough to name. From a lookup of the germline V gene (reference sequence), CDR1 and CDR2 are DFQATT and SNEGSKA. V is shortened by 5 bases, J by 0 bases, and the region joining them spans 11 bases. Spanning cysteine to phenylalanine, the CDR3 consists of 14 amino acids. This entry keeps only the CDR3 DNA: 42 bases, framed from base 1.